These T cell receptor beta chains were read from a single sample in a study of blood T cells in healthy people across ages. TCRdb reprocessed the 5' RACE reads with MiXCR, giving one entry per CDR3 protein. The sample shows 1.5 million to 2 million distinct CDR3 sequences, under 30% of them seen only once. The specimen was blood. The source of these receptors is a woman aged 25 to 39 in good health. CDR3s include the opening cysteine and the closing phenylalanine or tryptophan. Each record gives: V gene, CDR3 length, clone size, D gene, J gene, CDR3 DNA, CDR3 protein. A D gene is named only where the DNA matches it firmly. A clone size is listed for some rows: how often the clone was seen (once, few, many), or a class if it is expanded.

TRBV27	15	.	.	TRBJ2-7	TGTGCCAGCAGTTTACAGGGGATATCGTCCTACGAGCAGTACTTC	CASSLQGISSYEQYF
TRBV2	14	many	TRBD1	TRBJ1-5	TGTGCCAGCAGTCGGACAGGGAGCAATCAGCCCCAGCATTTT	CASSRTGSNQPQHF
TRBV30	13	.	.	TRBJ2-5	TGTGCCTGGAATCCCCAGATTAGAGAGACCCAGTACTTC	CAWNPQIRETQYF
TRBV11-2	16	few	.	TRBJ2-1	TGTGCCAGCAGCGGGCCCGGGATTAGCTCCTACAATGAGCAGTTCTTC	CASSGPGISSYNEQFF
TRBV5-5	14	few	.	TRBJ2-1	TGTGCCAGCAGCCCCGACAGCCCCTACAATGAGCAGTTCTTC	CASSPDSPYNEQFF
TRBV27	14	.	TRBD1	TRBJ2-1	TGTGCCAGTCTGGACAGGGGAGGGAGCAATGAGCAGTTCTTC	CASLDRGGSNEQFF
TRBV12-3/TRBV12-4	13	.	.	TRBJ1-4	TGTGCCAGCAGTTTAATGATGTGCGAAAAACTGTTTTTT	CASSLMMCEKLFF
TRBV7-9	12	.	TRBD1	TRBJ1-1	TGTGCCAGCAGCTCGACAGGGTTTGAAGCTTTCTTT	CASSSTGFEAFF
TRBV7-3	13	few	.	TRBJ1-6	TGTGCCAGCAGCTATGACCCCACCTCAACCCTCCACTTT	CASSYDPTSTLHF
TRBV28	17	.	TRBD1	TRBJ1-6	TGTGCCAGCAGCATAGGGGGACAGGGCTCCTATAATTCACCCCTCCACTTT	CASSIGGQGSYNSPLHF
TRBV12-3/TRBV12-4	16	.	.	TRBJ2-2	TGTGCCAGCAGTTTACGTGTTGCTGGGAACACCGGGGAGCTGTTTTTT	CASSLRVAGNTGELFF
TRBV7-9	12	many	.	TRBJ1-2	TGTGCCAGCAGCTTTTCTACTTATGGCTACACCTTC	CASSFSTYGYTF
TRBV7-2	13	many	.	TRBJ1-5	TGTGCCAGCAGCCCGAGGAGCAATCAGCCCCAGCATTTT	CASSPRSNQPQHF
TRBV6-1	15	.	TRBD2	TRBJ2-4	TGTGCCAGCAGTGAACGCTATAGGGGAGGGAACATTCAGTACTTC	CASSERYRGGNIQYF
TRBV6-5	14	.	.	TRBJ1-6	TGTGCCAGCAGTGCTAGGGGTTCGAATTCACCCCTCCACTTT	CASSARGSNSPLHF
TRBV5-1	14	.	TRBD1	TRBJ1-1	TGCGCCAGCAGCTTCGGGACAGGCACCTGGAAGGCTTTCTTT	CASSFGTGTWKAFF
TRBV29-1	14	once	.	TRBJ2-7	TGCAGCGTTAAATCCGGGGGGCCTCCCTACGAGCAGTACTTC	CSVKSGGPPYEQYF
TRBV12-3/TRBV12-4	12	.	.	TRBJ2-7	TGTGCCAGCAGTTCCCTCAGGGACGAGCAGTACTTC	CASSSLRDEQYF
TRBV4-1	17	few	.	TRBJ2-6	TGCGCCAGCAGCCCGGGCAGGGCGGTTTCTGGGGCCAACGTCCTGACTTTC	CASSPGRAVSGANVLTF
TRBV21-1	15	.	.	TRBJ2-7	TGTGCCAGCAGGACCGGGACAGTGGCGACCTACGAGCAGTACTTC	CASRTGTVATYEQYF
TRBV19	11	.	.	TRBJ2-7	TGTGCCGTCGGGCCACTTTACGAGCAGTACTTC	CAVGPLYEQYF
TRBV6-5	11	few	.	TRBJ2-5	TGTGTCAGCAGTTACGCAGGAAGGCAGTACTTC	CVSSYAGRQYF
TRBV20-1	13	few	TRBD1	TRBJ1-2	TGCAGTGCTAGAGGGGGGACAGGGACAGGCTACACCTTC	CSARGGTGTGYTF
TRBV10-3	13	.	.	TRBJ1-3	TGTGCCAGCGCCTTACTCTCTGGAAACACCATATATTTT	CASALLSGNTIYF
TRBV20-1	15	.	TRBD1	TRBJ2-3	TGCAGTGCTCATTCCGACAGGGGAAACACAGATACGCAGTATTTT	CSAHSDRGNTDTQYF
TRBV29-1	13	few	.	TRBJ2-1	TGCAGCGCCCGTAGGACTAACCTTCTGGAGCAGTTCTTC	CSARRTNLLEQFF
TRBV25-1	15	few	.	TRBJ2-7	TGTGCCAGCAGTGACCTTAAGGGGTATCGCGACGAGCAGTACTTC	CASSDLKGYRDEQYF
TRBV7-8	14	.	.	TRBJ2-7	TGTGCCAGCAGCTCCCGAGGTGCGCCGAACGGGCAGTACTTC	CASSSRGAPNGQYF
TRBV12-3/TRBV12-4	13	many	.	TRBJ2-1	TGTGCCAGCAGTCTCCGACTTGGCGGTGAGCAGTTCTTC	CASSLRLGGEQFF
TRBV7-6	15	few	TRBD1	TRBJ1-6	TGTGCCAGCAGCTTCCAGGGACAGGGAGACTCACCCCTCCACTTT	CASSFQGQGDSPLHF
TRBV10-3	12	.	.	TRBJ2-3	TGTGCCATCGGCGACAACACAGATACGCAGTATTTT	CAIGDNTDTQYF
TRBV29-1	13	.	.	TRBJ1-2	TGCAGCGTTGATAGCTGGGTAGGGTCGGGCTACACCTTC	CSVDSWVGSGYTF
TRBV25-1	11	.	.	TRBJ2-5	TGTGCCAGCAATGACGGAGAGACCCAGTACTTC	CASNDGETQYF
TRBV7-9	18	.	.	TRBJ2-3	TGTGCCAGCAGCTCCCGAGTGGATGGCGGGGTCCGCACAGATACGCAGTATTTT	CASSSRVDGGVRTDTQYF
TRBV9	13	.	.	TRBJ1-6	TGTGCCAGCAGCACAGGGTATGGTTCACCCCTCCACTTT	CASSTGYGSPLHF
TRBV28	13	few	TRBD1	TRBJ2-1	TGTGCCAGCAGTCAGACAGGGCTGGATGAGCAGTTCTTC	CASSQTGLDEQFF
TRBV18	14	many	.	TRBJ2-7	TGTGCCAGCTCACCATCCTGGCCGGGGCGCGAGCAGTACTTC	CASSPSWPGREQYF
TRBV20-1	17	few	.	TRBJ1-1	TGCAGTGCTAGACGCGTAATTGGCATGGGGGGAGGAACTGAAGCTTTCTTT	CSARRVIGMGGGTEAFF
TRBV6-2/TRBV6-3	17	few	TRBD2	TRBJ2-1	TGTGCCAGCAGTTACTCCCCTAGCGGGGGATCCTACAATGAGCAGTTCTTC	CASSYSPSGGSYNEQFF
TRBV5-6	17	.	.	TRBJ2-3	TGTGCCAGCAGCTCCCGACTGGACGCGCGCCACACAGATACGCAGTATTTT	CASSSRLDARHTDTQYF
TRBV5-1	17	.	TRBD2	TRBJ2-3	TGCGCCAGCAGCTTGGCTCCTAGAACTAGCGGGGCAGATACGCAGTATTTT	CASSLAPRTSGADTQYF
TRBV4-1	12	.	TRBD1	TRBJ1-1	TGCGCCAGCAGGGGGACAGCTACTGAAGCTTTCTTT	CASRGTATEAFF
TRBV3-1	17	few	.	TRBJ2-5	TGTGCCAGCAGCCGCAAGGGTATAGCGGACCCTCAAGAGACCCAGTACTTC	CASSRKGIADPQETQYF
TRBV24-1	13	few	TRBD1	TRBJ1-2	TGTGCCACCAGTGATCGGACAGGGGAAGGCTACACCTTC	CATSDRTGEGYTF
TRBV14	14	few	TRBD2	TRBJ2-7	TGTGCCAGCAGCCGACTAGCGGGAGTAGGCGAGCAGTACTTC	CASSRLAGVGEQYF
TRBV7-9	15	many	.	TRBJ2-3	TGTGCCAGCAGCTTGGCAACTAGCTCCACAGATACGCAGTATTTT	CASSLATSSTDTQYF